The source of this T cell receptor (beta chain) is a study of T cell responses to AZD1222 COVID-19 vaccine. The CDR3 spans 15 residues. Germline-derived CDR1 and CDR2 are LNHDA and SQIVND (reference sequence). With 3 bases removed from V and 6 bases from J, the gap between germline ends came to 17 bases. The study, taken as a whole, reports: Among vaccine-associated CD4 TCRs, coverage spanned spike, with dominance at 160-218 and 743-854. Scientists sampled the repertoires only once the peak T cell response had passed. Nearly half of spike-specific TCRs reportedly go after variant regions that carry no mutations. Clonal diversity may have been underestimated in mostly white British donors.

With regard to this clone: The antigen remains unidentified.

Clones were sequenced by immunoSEQ multiplex PCR, and TCRdb holds only the in-frame ones, with some missing. This table holds approximately 100,000 clones, about 91% found once. The receptor was derived from an adult in good health. V and J are TRBV19 and TRBJ1-1; D possibly corresponds to TRBD1 (6 bases). Source: peripheral blood, taken on day 0 of AZD1222 vaccination. The CDR3 DNA sequence: TGTGCCAGTAGTATGTCGCAGGGGTTTAAGGCTGAAGCTTTCTTT. Its translation is CASSMSQGFKAEAFF. Using reference TRBV19 and TRBJ1-1 for the parts outside the CDR3, the full variable domain is DGGITQSPKYLFRKEGQNVTLSCEQNLNHDAMYWYRQDPGQGLRLIYYSQIVNDFQKGDIAEGYSVSREKKESFPLTVTSAQKNPTAFYLCASSMSQGFKAEAFFGQGTRLTVV.